Listed below are T cell receptor beta chains from one sample, sequenced in a study of post-analysis software for immune sequencing data. TCRdb re-derived calls from the PCR reads in MiXCR, one entry per CDR3 protein. The table includes roughly 700,000 distinct CDR3 sequences, 25% to 30% detected once. The sequencing sample was made of blood. Receptors originate from a girl under 18 with multiple sclerosis. The CDR3 runs from the conserved cysteine through the conserved F or W. D genes are given only for firm matches. Clone size is not always given. Where it is, it says once, few, many or a class for expanded clones.

TRBJ1-2 NA NA TRBV3-1 CASSQVPADYGYTF TGTGCCAGCAGCCAAGTGCCGGCAGACTATGGCTACACCTTC
TRBJ2-7 NA few TRBV9 CASSVARGGHYEQYF TGTGCCAGCAGCGTAGCGAGAGGGGGGCACTACGAGCAGTACTTC
TRBJ1-2 TRBD1 NA TRBV10-3 CAISGQGGYGYTF TGTGCCATCAGTGGACAGGGGGGCTATGGCTACACCTTC
TRBJ2-3 TRBD2 NA TRBV28 CASRGGVGTDTQYF TGTGCCAGCAGGGGAGGGGTCGGCACAGATACGCAGTATTTT
TRBJ2-1 NA NA TRBV21-1 CASSKWLSYNEQFF TGTGCCAGCAGCAAATGGCTCAGCTACAATGAGCAGTTCTTC
TRBJ1-1 NA NA TRBV6-5 CASSYSIRAHTEAFF TGTGCCAGCAGTTACTCGATCAGGGCTCACACTGAAGCTTTCTTT
TRBJ1-6 TRBD1 NA TRBV4-1 CASSPSGQRNSPLHF TGCGCCAGCAGCCCCTCGGGACAGAGAAATTCACCCCTCCACTTT
TRBJ2-2 NA NA TRBV7-2 CASSHQSANTGELFF TGTGCCAGCAGCCACCAATCCGCGAACACCGGGGAGCTGTTTTTT
TRBJ2-7 NA NA TRBV9 CASSAHPHGDYEQYF TGTGCCAGCAGCGCCCATCCCCATGGCGACTACGAGCAGTACTTC
TRBJ2-3 TRBD2 few TRBV20-1 CSAAIGGSGADTQYF TGCAGTGCCGCAATTGGCGGGAGCGGCGCAGATACGCAGTATTTT
TRBJ2-7 NA NA TRBV20-1 CSAPRGAGGPSGQYF TGCAGTGCTCCCAGGGGGGCGGGAGGCCCCTCTGGGCAGTACTTC
TRBJ1-4 NA NA TRBV29-1 CSVGETGRWGEKLFF TGCAGCGTTGGGGAAACAGGGAGATGGGGTGAAAAACTGTTTTTT
TRBJ2-1 NA few TRBV7-2 CASSQTVLPREQFF TGTGCCAGCAGCCAAACCGTCCTTCCTCGCGAGCAGTTCTTC
TRBJ2-5 TRBD1 NA TRBV29-1 CSVDGQVWETQYF TGCAGCGTTGATGGACAGGTCTGGGAGACCCAGTACTTC
TRBJ1-2 TRBD1 few TRBV20-1 CTLIGGQGYGYTF TGCACCCTAATCGGGGGACAGGGGTATGGCTACACCTTC
TRBJ2-5 TRBD2 NA TRBV28 CASVGRGGSETQYF TGTGCCAGCGTCGGGCGGGGGGGCTCAGAGACCCAGTACTTC
TRBJ2-1 NA few TRBV29-1 CSVEGLRENEQFF TGCAGCGTTGAAGGTCTTCGGGAGAATGAGCAGTTCTTC
TRBJ2-3 TRBD2 NA TRBV20-1 CSARGKRGRTDTQYF TGCAGTGCTAGAGGCAAGCGGGGGCGAACAGATACGCAGTATTTT
TRBJ2-6 NA few TRBV5-1 CASTQGGTSSGANVLTF TGCGCCAGCACGCAAGGCGGCACAAGCTCTGGGGCCAACGTCCTGACTTTC
TRBJ1-2 NA few TRBV20-1 CSARDGENGYTF TGCAGTGCTAGAGATGGCGAGAATGGCTACACCTTC
TRBJ2-6 TRBD2 few TRBV6-5 CASSNGLAGANVLTF TGTGCCAGCAGTAATGGACTAGCCGGGGCCAACGTCCTGACTTTC
TRBJ2-7 NA NA TRBV27 CASSLYPVYEQYF TGTGCCAGCAGTTTATATCCCGTTTACGAGCAGTACTTC
TRBJ1-2 NA NA TRBV5-1 CASSPGEVGYTF TGCGCCAGCAGCCCTGGAGAAGTTGGCTACACCTTC
TRBJ2-1 TRBD2 NA TRBV27 CASSFFPAGVYDEQFF TGTGCCAGCAGTTTCTTCCCAGCGGGAGTTTACGATGAGCAGTTCTTC
TRBJ2-7 NA few TRBV28 CASPRDSYEQYF TGTGCCAGCCCCAGGGACTCCTACGAGCAGTACTTC
TRBJ2-1 NA few TRBV4-1 CASSQDFRIEQFF TGCGCCAGCAGCCAAGACTTCCGGATTGAGCAGTTCTTC
TRBJ2-3 NA many TRBV7-2 CASSLFRRTDTQYF TGTGCCAGCAGCTTGTTTCGGCGAACAGATACGCAGTATTTT
TRBJ2-1 TRBD2 few TRBV4-3 CASSLRALAGALNEQFF TGCGCCAGCAGCCTCCGGGCACTAGCGGGAGCGTTGAATGAGCAGTTCTTC
TRBJ1-2 NA NA TRBV29-1 CSGGDGDYGYTF TGCAGCGGTGGGGACGGCGACTATGGCTACACCTTC
TRBJ1-5 NA NA TRBV7-2 CASSPGGGNNQPQHF TGTGCCAGCAGCCCCGGGGGGGGAAACAATCAGCCCCAGCATTTT
TRBJ2-2 NA few TRBV13 CASSFRDGPNTGELFF TGTGCCAGCAGCTTCCGGGACGGACCGAACACCGGGGAGCTGTTTTTT
TRBJ2-7 TRBD2 NA TRBV7-2 CASRTSGNYEQYF TGTGCCAGCAGGACTAGCGGAAACTACGAGCAGTACTTC
TRBJ1-1 NA NA TRBV28 CASSGSRNTEAFF TGTGCCAGCAGTGGCAGTAGGAACACTGAAGCTTTCTTT
TRBJ1-5 NA NA TRBV7-9 CASSLGTHTSNQPQHF TGTGCCAGCAGCTTAGGAACGCACACAAGCAATCAGCCCCAGCATTTT
TRBJ2-4 TRBD1 NA TRBV12-5 CASGLVQGDVKNIQYF TGTGCTAGTGGTTTGGTACAGGGGGATGTCAAAAACATTCAGTACTTC
TRBJ2-3 NA NA TRBV29-1 CSVDLYLHTDTQYF TGCAGCGTTGATTTGTACCTCCACACAGATACGCAGTATTTT
TRBJ1-2 TRBD1 NA TRBV4-3 CASSHATGTGGNFLGYTF TGCGCCAGCAGCCATGCGACCGGGACAGGGGGCAACTTCCTTGGCTACACCTTC
TRBJ2-3 NA few TRBV29-1 CSTTPGGADTQYF TGCAGCACTACGCCTGGAGGGGCAGATACGCAGTATTTT
TRBJ1-6 NA NA TRBV20-1 CSGGGGSYNSPLHF TGCAGTGGGGGGGGCGGCTCCTATAATTCACCCCTCCACTTT
TRBJ2-7 NA NA TRBV5-1 CASSLEAVAYNEQYF TGCGCCAGCAGCTTGGAGGCCGTGGCTTACAATGAGCAGTACTTC
TRBJ2-1 NA few TRBV20-1 CSAEEGGYNEQFF TGCAGTGCCGAAGAGGGTGGGTACAATGAGCAGTTCTTC
TRBJ2-7 NA NA TRBV6-6 CASSYSMTSRDPHEQYF TGTGCCAGCAGTTACTCGATGACCTCACGGGACCCCCACGAGCAGTACTTC
TRBJ1-1 TRBD1 NA TRBV20-1 CSASRDRETEAFF TGCAGTGCTAGCCGGGACAGGGAAACTGAAGCTTTCTTT
TRBJ1-4 TRBD1 NA TRBV7-9 CASSLQGALEKLFF TGTGCCAGCAGCTTACAGGGGGCATTGGAAAAACTGTTTTTT
TRBJ2-5 NA few TRBV20-1 CSGRTDQETQYF TGCAGTGGCAGGACAGACCAAGAGACCCAGTACTTC
TRBJ2-1 NA many TRBV20-1 CSARRNEQFF TGCAGTGCTCGACGGAATGAGCAGTTCTTC
TRBJ1-5 TRBD1 few TRBV20-1 CSARVKGAQPQHF TGCAGTGCTAGAGTCAAGGGGGCTCAGCCCCAGCATTTT
TRBJ2-1 TRBD2 NA TRBV7-2 CASSFLPSSGRNEQFF TGTGCCAGCAGCTTCCTACCGTCTAGCGGGAGGAATGAGCAGTTCTTC